Included here is one T cell receptor (beta chain) sequence, with context. Its antigen is currently unknown. Germline CDR1 reads SNHLY; CDR2 reads FYNNEI. The V gene lost 6 bases and the J gene lost 1 base, with 9 bases spanning the gap. The CDR3 spans 13 residues. This record comes from a study of beta chain features in type 1 diabetes. Study-level findings and limits: Shortening that was moderate but significant affected the TCRB CDR3s of Type 1 diabetes patients in all four CD4+ subsets.

cDNA synthesis used the whole RNA isolate, giving expressed TCRB sequences. Clones were sequenced by immunoSEQ multiplex PCR, and TCRdb holds only the in-frame ones, with some missing. The sample lists under 300,000 clones, about 23% occurring once. What was sequenced was naive CD4+ T cells from blood. This clonotype was obtained from a woman between 25 and 40 years old with type 1 diabetes. The rearrangement joins TRBV2 to TRBJ1-1, with a possible D match to TRBD1 (6 bases). The CDR3 spells CASRWGQNTEAFF. The CDR3 DNA reads as TGTGCCAGCAGGTGGGGACAGAACACTGAAGCTTTCTTT.